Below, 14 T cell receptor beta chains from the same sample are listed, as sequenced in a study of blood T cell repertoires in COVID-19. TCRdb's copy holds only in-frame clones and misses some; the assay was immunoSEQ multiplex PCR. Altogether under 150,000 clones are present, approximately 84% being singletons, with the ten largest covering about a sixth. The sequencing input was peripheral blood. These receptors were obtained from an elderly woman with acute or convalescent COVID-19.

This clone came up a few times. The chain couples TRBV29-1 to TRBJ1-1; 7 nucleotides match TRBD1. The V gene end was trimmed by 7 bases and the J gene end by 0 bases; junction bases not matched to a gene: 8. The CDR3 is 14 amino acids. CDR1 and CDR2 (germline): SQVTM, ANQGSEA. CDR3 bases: TGCAGCGCCCGGGACAGCAAATTGAACACTGAAGCTTTCTTT. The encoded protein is CSARDSKLNTEAFF. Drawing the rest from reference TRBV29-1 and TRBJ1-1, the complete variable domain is SAVISQKPSRDICQRGTSLTIQCQVDSQVTMMFWYRQQPGQSLTLIATANQGSEATYESGFVIDKFPISRPNLTFSTLTVSNMSPEDSSIYLCSARDSKLNTEAFFGQGTRLTVV.

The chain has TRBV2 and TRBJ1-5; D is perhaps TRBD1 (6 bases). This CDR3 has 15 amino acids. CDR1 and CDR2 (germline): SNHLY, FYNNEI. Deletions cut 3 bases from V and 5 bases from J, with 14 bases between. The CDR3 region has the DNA TGTGCCAGCAGTGAGGGCCAGGGGACCTATCAGCCCCAGCATTTT. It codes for CASSEGQGTYQPQHF.

CDR3 in amino acids: CASTPGRGSNQPQHF. Here the CDR3 DNA reads TGTGCCAGCACGCCCGGTAGGGGTTCCAATCAGCCCCAGCATTTT. This rearrangement joins TRBV7-8 to TRBJ1-5, with a weak D call TRBD1 (5 bases). Germline V lookup: CDR1 SGHVS, CDR2 FQNEAQ. V was clipped by 7 bases and J by 3 bases, with 16 bases between them. This CDR3 spans 15 amino acids.

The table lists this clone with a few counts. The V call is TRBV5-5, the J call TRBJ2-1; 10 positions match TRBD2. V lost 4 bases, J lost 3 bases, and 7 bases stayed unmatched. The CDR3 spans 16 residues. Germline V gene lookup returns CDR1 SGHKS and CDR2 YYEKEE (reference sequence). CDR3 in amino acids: CASSPSGSLHYNEQFF. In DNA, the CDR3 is TGTGCCAGCAGCCCTAGCGGGAGCCTTCACTACAATGAGCAGTTCTTC.

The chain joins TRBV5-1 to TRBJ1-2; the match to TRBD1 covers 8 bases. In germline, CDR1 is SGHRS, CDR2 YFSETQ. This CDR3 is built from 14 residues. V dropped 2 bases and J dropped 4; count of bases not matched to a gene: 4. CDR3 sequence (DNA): TGCGCCAGCAGCTTCGGGACAGGAGCCTATGGCTACACCTTC. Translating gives CASSFGTGAYGYTF.

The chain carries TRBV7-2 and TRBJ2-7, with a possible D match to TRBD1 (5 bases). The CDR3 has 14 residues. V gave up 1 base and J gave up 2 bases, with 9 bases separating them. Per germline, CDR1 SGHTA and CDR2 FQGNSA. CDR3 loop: CASSLVSQAYEQYF. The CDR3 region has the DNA TGTGCCAGCAGCTTAGTTTCACAGGCCTACGAGCAGTACTTC.

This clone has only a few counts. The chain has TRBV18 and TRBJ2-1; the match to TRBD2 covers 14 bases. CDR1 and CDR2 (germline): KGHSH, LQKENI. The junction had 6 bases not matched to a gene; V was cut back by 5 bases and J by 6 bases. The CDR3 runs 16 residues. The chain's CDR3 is CASSSRLAGGGNEQFF. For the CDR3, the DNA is TGTGCCAGCTCATCGAGACTAGCGGGGGGGGGCAATGAGCAGTTCTTC.

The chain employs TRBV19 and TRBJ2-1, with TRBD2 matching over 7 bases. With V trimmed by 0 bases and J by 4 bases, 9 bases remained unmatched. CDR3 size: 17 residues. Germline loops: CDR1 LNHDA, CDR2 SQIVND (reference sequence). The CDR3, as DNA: TGTGCCAGTAGTATAGATCGAGGGAGGGCCCCATACAATGAGCAGTTCTTC. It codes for CASSIDRGRAPYNEQFF.

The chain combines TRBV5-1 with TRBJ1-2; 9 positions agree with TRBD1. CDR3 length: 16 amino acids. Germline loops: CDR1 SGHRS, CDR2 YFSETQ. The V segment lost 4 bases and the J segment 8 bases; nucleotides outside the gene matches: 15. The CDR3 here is CASSATGTGYSKGYTF. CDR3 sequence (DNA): TGCGCCAGCAGCGCAACCGGGACAGGGTATTCTAAAGGCTACACCTTC.

The CDR3 loop is CASRGQVNEKLFF. The CDR3, as DNA: TGTGCCAGCAGGGGACAGGTTAATGAAAAACTGTTTTTT. The gene calls are TRBV12-3 or TRBV12-4 and TRBJ1-4; 8 positions agree with TRBD1. V trimming: 6 bases; J trimming: 4 bases; junction bases outside the gene matches: 1. This CDR3 contains 13 residues.

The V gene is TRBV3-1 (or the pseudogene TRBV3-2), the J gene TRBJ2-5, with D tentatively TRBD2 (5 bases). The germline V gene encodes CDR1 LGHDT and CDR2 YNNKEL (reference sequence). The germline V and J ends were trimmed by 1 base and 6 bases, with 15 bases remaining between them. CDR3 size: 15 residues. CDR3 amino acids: CASSQGGNGMKTQYF. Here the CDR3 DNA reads TGTGCCAGCAGCCAAGGAGGCAACGGGATGAAGACCCAGTACTTC.

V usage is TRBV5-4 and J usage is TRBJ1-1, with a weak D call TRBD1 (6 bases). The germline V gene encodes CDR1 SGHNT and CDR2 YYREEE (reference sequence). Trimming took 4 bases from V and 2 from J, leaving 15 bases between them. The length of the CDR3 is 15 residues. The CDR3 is CASSPVDRHNTEAFF. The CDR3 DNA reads TGTGCCAGCAGCCCAGTCGACAGGCATAACACTGAAGCTTTCTTT. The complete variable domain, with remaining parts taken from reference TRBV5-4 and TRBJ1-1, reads ETGVTQSPTHLIKTRGQQVTLRCSSQSGHNTVSWYQQALGQGPQFIFQYYREEENGRGNFPPRFSGLQFPNYSSELNVNALELDDSALYLCASSPVDRHNTEAFFGQGTRLTVV.

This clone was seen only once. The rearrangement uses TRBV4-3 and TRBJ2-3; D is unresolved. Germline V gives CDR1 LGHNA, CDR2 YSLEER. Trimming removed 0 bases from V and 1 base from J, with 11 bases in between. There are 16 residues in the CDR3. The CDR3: CASSQDPSLGTDTQYF. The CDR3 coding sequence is TGCGCCAGCAGCCAAGATCCTTCCCTTGGCACAGATACGCAGTATTTT.

The CDR3 sequence: CASSPTTSLAKNIQYF. Here the CDR3 DNA reads TGCGCCAGCAGCCCAACTACGAGCCTAGCCAAAAACATTCAGTACTTC. The V gene is TRBV4-1, the J gene TRBJ2-4; no clear D gene. V was shortened by 4 bases and J by 0 bases, with 13 bases between the two germline ends. The germline V gene encodes CDR1 MGHRA and CDR2 YSYEKL. The CDR3 covers 16 residues.